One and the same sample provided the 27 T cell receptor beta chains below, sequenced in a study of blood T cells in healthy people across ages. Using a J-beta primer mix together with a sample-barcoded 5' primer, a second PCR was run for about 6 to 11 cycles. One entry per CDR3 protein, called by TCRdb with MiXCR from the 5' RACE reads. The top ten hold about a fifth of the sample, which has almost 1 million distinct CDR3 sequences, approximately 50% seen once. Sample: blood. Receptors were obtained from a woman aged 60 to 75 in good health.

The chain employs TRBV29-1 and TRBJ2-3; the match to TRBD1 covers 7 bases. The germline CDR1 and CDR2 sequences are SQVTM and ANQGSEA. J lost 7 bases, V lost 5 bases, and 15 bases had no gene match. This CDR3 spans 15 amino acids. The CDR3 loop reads CSVTRAGTEGYTQYF. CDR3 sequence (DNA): TGCAGCGTTACCCGGGCCGGGACAGAGGGATATACGCAGTATTTT.

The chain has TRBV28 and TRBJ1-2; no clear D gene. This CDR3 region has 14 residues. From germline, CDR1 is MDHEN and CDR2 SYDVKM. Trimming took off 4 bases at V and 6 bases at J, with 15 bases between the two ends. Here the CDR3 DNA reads TGTGCCAGCAGTTCCCAACCCGTCCTACATGGCTACACCTTC. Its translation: CASSSQPVLHGYTF.

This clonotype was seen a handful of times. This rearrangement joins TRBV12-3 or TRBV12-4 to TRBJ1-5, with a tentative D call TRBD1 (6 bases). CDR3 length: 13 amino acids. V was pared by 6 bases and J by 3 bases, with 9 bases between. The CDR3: CASRGHNNQPQHF. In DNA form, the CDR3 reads TGTGCCAGCAGGGGACACAACAATCAGCCCCAGCATTTT.

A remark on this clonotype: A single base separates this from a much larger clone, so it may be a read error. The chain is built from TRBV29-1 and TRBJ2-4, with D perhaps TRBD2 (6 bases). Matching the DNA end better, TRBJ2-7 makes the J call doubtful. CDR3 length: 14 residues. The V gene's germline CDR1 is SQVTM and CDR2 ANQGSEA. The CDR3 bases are TGCAGCGTAGGCCGTGCGGGATCTGACTACGAGCAGTACTTC. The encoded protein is CSVGRAGSDYEQYF.

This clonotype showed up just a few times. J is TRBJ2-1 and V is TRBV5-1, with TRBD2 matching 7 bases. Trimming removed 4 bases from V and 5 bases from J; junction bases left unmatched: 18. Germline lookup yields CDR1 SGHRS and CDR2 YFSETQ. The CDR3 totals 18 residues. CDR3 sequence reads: CASSRSLNGASGNNEQFF. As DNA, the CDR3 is TGCGCCAGCAGCCGCTCTCTCAATGGGGCTAGCGGAAACAATGAGCAGTTCTTC.

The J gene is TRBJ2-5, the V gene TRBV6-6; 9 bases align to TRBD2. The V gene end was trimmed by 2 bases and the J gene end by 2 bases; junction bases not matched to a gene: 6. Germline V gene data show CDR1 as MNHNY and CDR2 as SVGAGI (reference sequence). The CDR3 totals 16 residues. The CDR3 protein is CASSYKPSGTQETQYF. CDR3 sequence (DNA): TGTGCCAGCAGTTACAAGCCTAGCGGGACTCAAGAGACCCAGTACTTC.

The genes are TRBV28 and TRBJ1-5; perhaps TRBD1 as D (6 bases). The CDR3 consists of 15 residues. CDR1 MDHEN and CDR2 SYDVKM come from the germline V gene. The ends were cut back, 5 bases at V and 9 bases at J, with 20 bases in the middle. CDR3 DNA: TGTGCCAGCAGTCCAGGAACAGGGAGGCGATTGCCCCAGCATTTT. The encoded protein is CASSPGTGRRLPQHF.

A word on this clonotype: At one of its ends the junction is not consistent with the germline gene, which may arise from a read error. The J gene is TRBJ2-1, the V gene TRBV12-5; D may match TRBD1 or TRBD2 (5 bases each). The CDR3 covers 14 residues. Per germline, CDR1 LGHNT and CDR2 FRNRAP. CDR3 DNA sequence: TGTGCTAGTGGTTTGGGGGACGGGTGGAATGGGCAGTTCTTC. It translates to CASGLGDGWNGQFF.

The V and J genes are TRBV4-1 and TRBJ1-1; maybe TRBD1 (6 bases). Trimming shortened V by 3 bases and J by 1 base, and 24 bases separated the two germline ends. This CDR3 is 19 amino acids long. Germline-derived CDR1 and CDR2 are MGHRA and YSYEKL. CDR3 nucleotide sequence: TGCGCCAGCAGCCACTCCCCGGGGGGGTACAGGGCTCGGAACACTGAAGCTTTCTTT. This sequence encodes CASSHSPGGYRARNTEAFF.

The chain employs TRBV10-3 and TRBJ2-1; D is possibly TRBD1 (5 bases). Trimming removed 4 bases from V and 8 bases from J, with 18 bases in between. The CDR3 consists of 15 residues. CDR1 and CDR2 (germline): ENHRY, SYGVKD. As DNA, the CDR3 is TGTGCCATCAGTGCGCCGCTGGGGCTCGGCGATGAGCAGTTCTTC. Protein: CAISAPLGLGDEQFF.

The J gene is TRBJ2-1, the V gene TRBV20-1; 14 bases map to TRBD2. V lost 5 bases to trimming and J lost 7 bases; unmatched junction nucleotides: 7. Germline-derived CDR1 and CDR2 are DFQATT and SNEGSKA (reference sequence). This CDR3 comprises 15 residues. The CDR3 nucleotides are TGCAGTGCTCCAAGACTAGCGGGAGGGCCTAATGAGCAGTTCTTC. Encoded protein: CSAPRLAGGPNEQFF.

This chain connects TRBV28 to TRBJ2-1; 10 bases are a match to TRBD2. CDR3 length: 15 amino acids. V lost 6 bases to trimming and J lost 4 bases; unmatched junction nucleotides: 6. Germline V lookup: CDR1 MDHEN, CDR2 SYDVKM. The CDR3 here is CASREREGPYNEQFF. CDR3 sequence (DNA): TGTGCCAGCAGAGAGCGGGAGGGCCCTTACAATGAGCAGTTCTTC.

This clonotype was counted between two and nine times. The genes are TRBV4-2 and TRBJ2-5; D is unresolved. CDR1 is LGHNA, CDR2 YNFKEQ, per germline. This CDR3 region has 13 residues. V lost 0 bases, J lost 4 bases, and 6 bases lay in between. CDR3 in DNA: TGTGCCAGCAGCCAAGATTATACAGAGACCCAGTACTTC. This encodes CASSQDYTETQYF.

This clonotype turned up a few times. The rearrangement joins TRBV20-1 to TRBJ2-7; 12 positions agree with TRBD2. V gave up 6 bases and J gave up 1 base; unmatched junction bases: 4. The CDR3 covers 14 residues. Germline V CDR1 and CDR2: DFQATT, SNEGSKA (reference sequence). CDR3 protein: CSAKLAGGSYEQYF. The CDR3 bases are TGCAGTGCAAAGCTAGCGGGAGGGTCCTACGAGCAGTACTTC.

The CDR3 loop reads CASHRLATNEKLFF. Written as DNA, the CDR3 is TGTGCCAGCCACAGACTTGCTACTAATGAAAAACTGTTTTTT. The chain combines TRBV7-9 with TRBJ1-4; D gene uncertain. V lost 8 bases to trimming and J lost 2 bases, with 12 bases between them. CDR1 is SEHNR, CDR2 FQNEAQ, per germline (reference sequence). This CDR3 has 14 amino acids.

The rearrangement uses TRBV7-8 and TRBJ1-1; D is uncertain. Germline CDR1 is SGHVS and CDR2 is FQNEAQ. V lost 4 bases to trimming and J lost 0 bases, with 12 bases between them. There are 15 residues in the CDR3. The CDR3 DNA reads TGTGCCAGCAGCTCCCGTGAAGGACTGAACACTGAAGCTTTCTTT. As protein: CASSSREGLNTEAFF.

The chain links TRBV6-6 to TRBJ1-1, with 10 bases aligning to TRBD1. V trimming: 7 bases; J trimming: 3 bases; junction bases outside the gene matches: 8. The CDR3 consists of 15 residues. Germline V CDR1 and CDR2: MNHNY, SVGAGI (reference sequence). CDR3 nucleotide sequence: TGTGCCAGCAACCCGACAGGGGGCCTGTACACTGAAGCTTTCTTT. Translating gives CASNPTGGLYTEAFF.

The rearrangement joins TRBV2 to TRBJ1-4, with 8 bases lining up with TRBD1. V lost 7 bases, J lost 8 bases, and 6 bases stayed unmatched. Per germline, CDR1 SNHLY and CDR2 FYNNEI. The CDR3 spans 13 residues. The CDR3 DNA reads TGTGCCAGCAACCGGGACAGGAGGGAAAAACTGTTTTTT. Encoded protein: CASNRDRREKLFF.

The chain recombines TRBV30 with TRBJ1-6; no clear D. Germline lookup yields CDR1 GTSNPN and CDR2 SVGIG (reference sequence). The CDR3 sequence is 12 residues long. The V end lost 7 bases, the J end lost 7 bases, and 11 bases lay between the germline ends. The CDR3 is CASKMGNSPLHF. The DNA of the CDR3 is TGTGCCTCGAAGATGGGAAATTCACCCCTCCACTTT.

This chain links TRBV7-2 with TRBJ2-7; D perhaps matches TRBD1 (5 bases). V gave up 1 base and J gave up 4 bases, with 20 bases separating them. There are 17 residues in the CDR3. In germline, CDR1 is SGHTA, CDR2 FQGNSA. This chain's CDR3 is CASSLEQVRIYGYEQYF. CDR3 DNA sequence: TGTGCCAGCAGCTTAGAACAGGTTCGAATTTATGGATACGAGCAGTACTTC. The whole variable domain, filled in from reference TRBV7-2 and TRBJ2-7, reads GAGVSQSPSNKVTEKGKDVELRCDPISGHTALYWYRQSLGQGLEFLIYFQGNSAPDKSGLPSDRFSAERTGGSVSTLTIQRTQQEDSAVYLCASSLEQVRIYGYEQYFGPGTRLTVT.

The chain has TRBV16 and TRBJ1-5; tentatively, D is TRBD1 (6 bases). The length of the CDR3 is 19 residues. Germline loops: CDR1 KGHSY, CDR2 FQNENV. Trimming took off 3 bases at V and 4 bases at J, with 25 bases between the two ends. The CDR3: CASSHESGGTGFFNQPQHF. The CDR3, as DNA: TGTGCCAGCAGCCACGAATCGGGTGGTACAGGGTTTTTTAATCAGCCCCAGCATTTT.

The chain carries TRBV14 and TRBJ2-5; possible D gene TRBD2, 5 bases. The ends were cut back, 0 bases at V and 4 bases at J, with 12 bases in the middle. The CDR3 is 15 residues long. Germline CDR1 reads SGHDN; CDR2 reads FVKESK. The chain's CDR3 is CASSQDRLAGETQYF. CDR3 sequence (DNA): TGTGCCAGCAGCCAAGATAGACTTGCGGGAGAGACCCAGTACTTC.

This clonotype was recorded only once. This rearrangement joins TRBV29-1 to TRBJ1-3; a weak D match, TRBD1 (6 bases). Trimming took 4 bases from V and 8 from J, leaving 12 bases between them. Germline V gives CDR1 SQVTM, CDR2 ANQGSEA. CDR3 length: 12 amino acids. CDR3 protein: CSVVRGAHTIYF. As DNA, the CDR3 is TGCAGCGTTGTTCGGGGGGCACACACCATATATTTT.

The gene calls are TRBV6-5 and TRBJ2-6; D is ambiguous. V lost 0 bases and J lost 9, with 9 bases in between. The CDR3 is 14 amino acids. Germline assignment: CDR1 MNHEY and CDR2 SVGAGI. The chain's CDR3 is CASSYSPEDNVLTF. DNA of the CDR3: TGTGCCAGCAGTTACTCGCCCGAGGACAACGTCCTGACTTTC.

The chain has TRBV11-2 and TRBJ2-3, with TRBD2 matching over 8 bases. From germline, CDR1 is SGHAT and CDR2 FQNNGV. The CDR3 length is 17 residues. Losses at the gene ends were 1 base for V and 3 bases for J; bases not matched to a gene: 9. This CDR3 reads CASSLGSPGGPTDTQYF. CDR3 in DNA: TGTGCCAGCAGCTTAGGCTCTCCGGGAGGGCCAACAGATACGCAGTATTTT.

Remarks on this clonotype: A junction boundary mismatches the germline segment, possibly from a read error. The CDR3 sequence is CVSRPLVGGREQYF. In DNA form, the CDR3 reads TGTGTCAGCAGGCCCTTAGTAGGAGGGCGCGAGCAGTACTTC. This rearrangement joins TRBV28 to TRBJ2-1, with TRBD2 as a possible D gene (6 bases). The J call is doubtful: the DNA matches TRBJ2-7 better. This CDR3 is built from 14 residues. Germline values: CDR1 MDHEN, CDR2 SYDVKM.

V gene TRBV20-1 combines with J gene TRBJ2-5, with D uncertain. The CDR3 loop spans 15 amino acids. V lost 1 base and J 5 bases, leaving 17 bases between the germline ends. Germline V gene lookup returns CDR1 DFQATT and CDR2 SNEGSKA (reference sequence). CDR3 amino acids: CSARVKNLRSETQYF. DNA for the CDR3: TGCAGTGCTAGAGTAAAGAACCTGAGAAGTGAGACCCAGTACTTC.